This T cell receptor beta chain was sequenced for a study of T cells in women clearing cervical HPV infection. Overall study results and limits: Effector/memory and HPV-specific T cells were not isolated, and association timing is unknown.

Germline V CDR1 and CDR2: KGHSH, LQKENI. The germline V and J ends were trimmed by 1 base and 3 bases, with 12 bases remaining between them. CDR3 length equals 16 residues. TCR beta CDR3 amplified by multiplex PCR from roughly 1,300 ng genomic DNA. Clones were sequenced by immunoSEQ multiplex PCR, and TCRdb holds only the in-frame ones, with some missing. This specimen shows more than 20,000 clones; the ten leading clones hold approximately 7%. Note on this clone: Antigen: not known. The read comes to an end 3 residues before the CDR3 does, leaving the germline J gene to fill in the end.

V is TRBV18 and J is TRBJ1-4, with D possibly TRBD1 on 5 matching bases. The sample comprised blood buffy coat. The clonotype comes from a woman between 18 and 75 years old with a cervical HPV16 infection that either progressed to CIN3+ or cleared (not recorded which). CDR3 amino acids: CASSPLLRTPNEKLFF. The part of the CDR3 DNA that was read is TGTGCCAGCTCACCACTACTGAGGACACCTAATGAAAAA.